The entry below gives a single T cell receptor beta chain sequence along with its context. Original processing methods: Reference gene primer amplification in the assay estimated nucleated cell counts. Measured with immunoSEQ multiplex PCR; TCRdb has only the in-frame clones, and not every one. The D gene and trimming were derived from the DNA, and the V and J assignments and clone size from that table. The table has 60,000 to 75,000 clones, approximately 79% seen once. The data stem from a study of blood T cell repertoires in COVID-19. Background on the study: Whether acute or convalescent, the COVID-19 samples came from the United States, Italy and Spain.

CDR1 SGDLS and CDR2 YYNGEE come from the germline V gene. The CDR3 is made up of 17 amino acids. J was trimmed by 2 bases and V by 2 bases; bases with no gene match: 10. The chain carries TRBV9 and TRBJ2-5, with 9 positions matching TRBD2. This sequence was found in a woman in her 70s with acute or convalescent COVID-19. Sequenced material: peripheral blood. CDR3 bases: TGTGCCAGCAGCGTCTCCGGCGGGCGGGGGGGACAAGAGACCCAGTACTTC. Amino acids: CASSVSGGRGGQETQYF.